Listed below are T cell receptor beta chains from one sample, sequenced in a study of T cell responses to AZD1222 COVID-19 vaccine. Method: immunoSEQ multiplex PCR; TCRdb's copy keeps in-frame clones and lacks some. The repertoire has about 180,000 clones, 90% of them found once; the top ten carry approximately 3%. The source material was peripheral blood, sampled on day 0 of AZD1222 vaccination. These TCRs come from an adult in good health. Each CDR3 is given with its conserved first and last residue. Each record gives: clone size, J gene, V gene, CDR3 protein. Clone size is given for some rows only: seen once, a few or many times, or a class if the clone is expanded.

abundance: .
j_gene: TRBJ2-7
v_gene: TRBV13
CDR3aa: CASSLSQGAYEQYF

abundance: .
j_gene: TRBJ2-5
v_gene: TRBV27
CDR3aa: CASSLSPGPWGETQYF

abundance: .
j_gene: TRBJ2-1
v_gene: TRBV5-6
CDR3aa: CASSTWGILWDNEQFF

abundance: .
j_gene: TRBJ1-4
v_gene: TRBV4-2
CDR3aa: CASSQEGGLDEKLFF

abundance: .
j_gene: TRBJ2-5
v_gene: TRBV11-2
CDR3aa: CASSLEEGGKTQYF

abundance: .
j_gene: TRBJ2-1
v_gene: TRBV7-8
CDR3aa: CASSLASGGAPNEQFF

abundance: .
j_gene: TRBJ2-5
v_gene: TRBV10-1
CDR3aa: CASSESGAAGETQYF

abundance: .
j_gene: TRBJ1-2
v_gene: TRBV7-3
CDR3aa: CASSLRDLSGYTF

abundance: .
j_gene: TRBJ1-2
v_gene: TRBV6-5
CDR3aa: CASRAISSYTF

abundance: .
j_gene: TRBJ1-1
v_gene: TRBV4-3
CDR3aa: CASSQDRRPGTEAFF

abundance: .
j_gene: TRBJ1-4
v_gene: TRBV2
CDR3aa: CASNGAGGYATNEKLFF

abundance: .
j_gene: TRBJ2-1
v_gene: TRBV6-4
CDR3aa: CASSVAGGAFAEQFF

abundance: .
j_gene: TRBJ1-5
v_gene: TRBV12-3/TRBV12-4
CDR3aa: CASRHDRQPQHF

abundance: few
j_gene: TRBJ1-6
v_gene: TRBV11-2
CDR3aa: CASSLDPGGYSPLHF

abundance: .
j_gene: TRBJ1-2
v_gene: TRBV19
CDR3aa: CASSMGQGVATYGYTF

abundance: .
j_gene: TRBJ2-5
v_gene: TRBV9
CDR3aa: CASSAHGTSLQETQYF

abundance: once
j_gene: TRBJ1-1
v_gene: TRBV7-2
CDR3aa: CASSDWAEAFF

abundance: .
j_gene: TRBJ1-1
v_gene: TRBV6-5
CDR3aa: CASSYSGGATEAFF

abundance: .
j_gene: TRBJ2-5
v_gene: TRBV18
CDR3aa: CASSRPQGVRETQYF

abundance: .
j_gene: TRBJ1-5
v_gene: TRBV4-2
CDR3aa: CASSESPGFFQPQHF

abundance: .
j_gene: TRBJ1-6
v_gene: TRBV18
CDR3aa: CASSLEPQSSYNSPLHF

abundance: once
j_gene: TRBJ1-1
v_gene: TRBV4-3
CDR3aa: CASSQGQGAPAFF

abundance: .
j_gene: TRBJ2-7
v_gene: TRBV5-4
CDR3aa: CASSLGDSLYEQYF

abundance: once
j_gene: TRBJ1-3
v_gene: TRBV5-1
CDR3aa: CATSQGDSGNTIYF

abundance: once
j_gene: TRBJ2-2
v_gene: TRBV7-3
CDR3aa: CASSPGGNTGELFF

abundance: few
j_gene: TRBJ2-7
v_gene: TRBV3-1/TRBV3-2
CDR3aa: CASSWRAPRPYEQYF

abundance: .
j_gene: TRBJ2-7
v_gene: TRBV4-3
CDR3aa: CASSQDRSSDRFPERYF

abundance: .
j_gene: TRBJ1-2
v_gene: TRBV5-1
CDR3aa: CASRSFFGGDGYTF

abundance: .
j_gene: TRBJ2-1
v_gene: TRBV12-3/TRBV12-4
CDR3aa: CASTANLYNEQFF

abundance: .
j_gene: TRBJ1-2
v_gene: TRBV7-9
CDR3aa: CASNPRGADYGYTF

abundance: .
j_gene: TRBJ2-5
v_gene: TRBV10-3
CDR3aa: CAISVGAGGYQETQYF

abundance: .
j_gene: TRBJ1-3
v_gene: TRBV12-5
CDR3aa: CASGPSVGVRDSGNTIYF

abundance: .
j_gene: TRBJ2-3
v_gene: TRBV7-8
CDR3aa: CASSLSRGGADTQYF

abundance: .
j_gene: TRBJ1-2
v_gene: TRBV7-8
CDR3aa: CASSFGGNYGYTF

abundance: .
j_gene: TRBJ2-3
v_gene: TRBV6-5
CDR3aa: CASSDRQGPDTQYF

abundance: .
j_gene: TRBJ2-1
v_gene: TRBV7-7
CDR3aa: CASSLRGWEDEQFF

abundance: .
j_gene: TRBJ2-4
v_gene: TRBV19
CDR3aa: CASNRRGQGILAKNIQYF

abundance: once
j_gene: TRBJ1-2
v_gene: TRBV29-1
CDR3aa: CSVDLGAGYGYTF

abundance: .
j_gene: TRBJ2-7
v_gene: TRBV7-2
CDR3aa: CASSWDGSYEQYF

abundance: .
j_gene: TRBJ2-3
v_gene: TRBV4-3
CDR3aa: CASSQVSGSGTDTQYF

abundance: few
j_gene: TRBJ1-1
v_gene: TRBV5-1
CDR3aa: CASSLDLPGTEAFF

abundance: .
j_gene: TRBJ2-1
v_gene: TRBV13
CDR3aa: CASSSGGARYNEQFF

abundance: .
j_gene: TRBJ1-2
v_gene: TRBV27
CDR3aa: CASPGGGALYGYTF

abundance: .
j_gene: TRBJ1-2
v_gene: TRBV29-1
CDR3aa: CSVSGGANYGYTF

abundance: .
j_gene: TRBJ2-5
v_gene: TRBV19
CDR3aa: CASRGRGKETQYF

abundance: .
j_gene: TRBJ1-2
v_gene: TRBV7-8
CDR3aa: CASSYRQGANYGYTF

abundance: .
j_gene: TRBJ1-5
v_gene: TRBV19
CDR3aa: CASSKTGPGQGPMWPQHF

abundance: .
j_gene: TRBJ1-1
v_gene: TRBV9
CDR3aa: CASSVVPRGSTEAFF

abundance: once
j_gene: TRBJ1-4
v_gene: TRBV6-5
CDR3aa: CARGGPPGRNEKLFF

abundance: .
j_gene: TRBJ2-7
v_gene: TRBV6-1
CDR3aa: CASSGRLGTPGQGAYEQYF

abundance: .
j_gene: TRBJ2-7
v_gene: TRBV9
CDR3aa: CASSVGTGTEQYF

abundance: .
j_gene: TRBJ1-2
v_gene: TRBV6-5
CDR3aa: CASSYGGSGYYGYTF

abundance: once
j_gene: TRBJ2-2
v_gene: TRBV7-3
CDR3aa: CASSPDRASNTGELFF

abundance: .
j_gene: TRBJ2-1
v_gene: TRBV27
CDR3aa: CASSSMGGNEQFF

abundance: .
j_gene: TRBJ1-6
v_gene: TRBV5-5
CDR3aa: CASSRLAGSSYNSPLHF

abundance: .
j_gene: TRBJ2-1
v_gene: TRBV27
CDR3aa: CASRDWVSYNEQFF

abundance: .
j_gene: TRBJ2-1
v_gene: TRBV27
CDR3aa: CASSLMPSDNEQFF

abundance: .
j_gene: TRBJ1-3
v_gene: TRBV9
CDR3aa: CASSVGQGSGNTIYF

abundance: .
j_gene: TRBJ1-5
v_gene: TRBV29-1
CDR3aa: CSVDRRPSLNQPQHF